This T cell receptor (beta chain) was retrieved from a study of T cells of healthy individuals (dated by TCRdb to about 2018). The library was generated by 5' RACE. Sequenced on an Illumina MiSeq. The public reads were reprocessed in TCRdb via fastp at Q25 and MiXCR, keeping in-frame beta chains. Entries are consolidated by CDR3 protein sequence, retaining the most common genes and DNA. In all, the sample holds some 69,000 distinct CDR3 sequences, and about 16% of those were seen once. Around 4.7% of the sample goes to the ten largest clones. At the junction V is shortened by 4 bases and J by 6 bases; bases outside the gene matches: 7. Reading from cysteine to phenylalanine, the CDR3 counts 15 amino acids. The kept DNA is CDR3 alone, 45 bases in frame from the first base. The germline V gene provides CDR1 SGHTA and CDR2 FQGNSA. This clonotype came up many times. Its binding antigen is unknown. No per-base quality is available; no much larger clone lies one base away.

This receptor was taken from a human donor in good health. The chain joins TRBV7-2 to TRBJ2-1, and 9 junction bases match TRBD2. The encoded CDR3 is CASSSLAGLGNEQFF. The nucleotide sequence reads TGTGCCAGCAGCTCACTAGCGGGTCTGGGCAATGAGCAGTTCTTC.